This TCR beta chain was sequenced for a study of blood T cells in healthy people across ages. Study-wide findings and caveats: Per million T cells, TCR beta diversity dropped roughly linearly as age increased.

Each sample provided at least 6 micrograms of extracted total RNA. A sample-barcoded 5' primer and a J-beta primer mix were used in a second PCR of roughly 6 to 12 cycles. Via MiXCR, TCRdb re-called the 5' RACE reads, giving one row per CDR3 protein. The data show approximately 940,000 distinct CDR3 sequences, around 46% seen once. This clonotype turned up a few times. Its antigen is as yet unknown. Germline V gives CDR1 MDHEN, CDR2 SYDVKM. The V gene end was trimmed by 3 bases and the J gene end by 4 bases; junction bases not matched to a gene: 14. The CDR3 sequence is 17 residues long. Sequenced input: blood. V and J are TRBV28 and TRBJ1-2; TRBD1 matches 7 bases. The sequence was obtained from a man younger than 40 in good health. The DNA for the CDR3 is TGTGCCAGCAGTTTCAGGGCAGGGGGGAATGAGGTCTATGGCTACACCTTC. Amino acids: CASSFRAGGNEVYGYTF.